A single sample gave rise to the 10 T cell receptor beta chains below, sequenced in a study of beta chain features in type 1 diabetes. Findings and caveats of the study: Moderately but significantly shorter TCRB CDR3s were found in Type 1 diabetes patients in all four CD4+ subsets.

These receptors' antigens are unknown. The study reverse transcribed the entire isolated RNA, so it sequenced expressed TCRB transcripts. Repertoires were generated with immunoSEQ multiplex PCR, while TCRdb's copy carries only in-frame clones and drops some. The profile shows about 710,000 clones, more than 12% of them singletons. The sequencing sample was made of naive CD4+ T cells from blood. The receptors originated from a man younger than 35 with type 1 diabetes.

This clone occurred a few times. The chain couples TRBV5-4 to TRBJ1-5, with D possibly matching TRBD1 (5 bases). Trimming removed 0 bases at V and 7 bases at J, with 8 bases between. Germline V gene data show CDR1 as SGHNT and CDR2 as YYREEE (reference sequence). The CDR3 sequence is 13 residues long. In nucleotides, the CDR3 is TGTGCCAGCAGCTTGGCCGGGGGGCAGCCCCAGCATTTT. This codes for CASSLAGGQPQHF.

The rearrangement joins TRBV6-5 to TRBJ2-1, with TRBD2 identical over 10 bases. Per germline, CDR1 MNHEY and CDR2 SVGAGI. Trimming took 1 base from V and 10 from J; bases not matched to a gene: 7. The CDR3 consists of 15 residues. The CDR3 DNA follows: TGTGCCAGCAGTTACTGGGCTAGCGGGAGTCGGGAGCAGTTCTTC. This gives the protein CASSYWASGSREQFF.

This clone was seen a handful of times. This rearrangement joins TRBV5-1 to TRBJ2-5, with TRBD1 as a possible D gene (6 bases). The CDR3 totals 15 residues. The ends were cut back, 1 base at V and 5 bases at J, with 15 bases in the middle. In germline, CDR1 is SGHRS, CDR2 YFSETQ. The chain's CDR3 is CASSLLNRVDETQYF. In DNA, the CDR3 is TGCGCCAGCAGCTTGTTAAACAGGGTAGATGAGACCCAGTACTTC.

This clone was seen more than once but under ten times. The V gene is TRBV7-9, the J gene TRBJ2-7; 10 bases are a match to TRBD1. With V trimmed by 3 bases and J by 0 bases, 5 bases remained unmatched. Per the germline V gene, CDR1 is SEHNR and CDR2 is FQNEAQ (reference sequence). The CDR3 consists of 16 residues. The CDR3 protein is CASSFGQGGASYEQYF. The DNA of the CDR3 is TGTGCCAGCAGCTTCGGACAGGGGGGAGCCTCCTACGAGCAGTACTTC.

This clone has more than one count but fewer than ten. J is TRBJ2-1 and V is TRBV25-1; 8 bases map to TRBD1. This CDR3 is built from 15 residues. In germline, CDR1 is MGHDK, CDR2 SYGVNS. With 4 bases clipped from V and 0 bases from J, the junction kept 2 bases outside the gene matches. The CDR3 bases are TGTGCCAGCAGTGTCAGGGGGCTCTCCTACAATGAGCAGTTCTTC. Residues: CASSVRGLSYNEQFF.

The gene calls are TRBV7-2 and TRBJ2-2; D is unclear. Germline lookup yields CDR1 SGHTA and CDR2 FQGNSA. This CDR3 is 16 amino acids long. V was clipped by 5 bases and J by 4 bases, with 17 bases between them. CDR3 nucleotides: TGTGCCAGCAGCCTTAGTCTGCTCCTAGTCACCGGGGAGCTGTTTTTT. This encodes CASSLSLLLVTGELFF.

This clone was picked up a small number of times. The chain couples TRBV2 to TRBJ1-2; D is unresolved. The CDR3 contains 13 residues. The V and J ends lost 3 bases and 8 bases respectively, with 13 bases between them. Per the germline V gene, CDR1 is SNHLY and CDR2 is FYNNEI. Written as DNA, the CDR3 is TGTGCCAGCAGTGAGACTGGGGTTGGGGGCTACACCTTC. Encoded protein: CASSETGVGGYTF.

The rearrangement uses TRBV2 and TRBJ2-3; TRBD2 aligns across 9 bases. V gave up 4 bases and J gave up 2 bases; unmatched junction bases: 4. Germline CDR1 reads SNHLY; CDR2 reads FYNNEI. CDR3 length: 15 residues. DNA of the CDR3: TGTGCCAGCAGTGTGGGACTAGCTAACACAGATACGCAGTATTTT. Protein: CASSVGLANTDTQYF.

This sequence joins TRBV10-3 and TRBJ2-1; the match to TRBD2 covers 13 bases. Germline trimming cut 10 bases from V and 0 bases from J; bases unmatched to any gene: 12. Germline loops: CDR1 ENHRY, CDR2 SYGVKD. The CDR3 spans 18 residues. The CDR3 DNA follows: TGTGCCACCACAGGGACTAGCGGGGTCCCGAGCTCCTACAATGAGCAGTTCTTC. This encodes CATTGTSGVPSSYNEQFF.

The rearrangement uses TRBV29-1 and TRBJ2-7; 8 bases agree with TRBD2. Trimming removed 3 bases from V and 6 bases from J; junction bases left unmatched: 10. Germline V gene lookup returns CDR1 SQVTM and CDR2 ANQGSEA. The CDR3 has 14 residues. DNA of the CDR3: TGCAGCGTTGAGAGGAGCGGGAGTCAGGCCGAGCAGTACTTC. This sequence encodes CSVERSGSQAEQYF.